The 14 T cell receptor beta chains reported below all come from one sample, sequenced in a study of T cells in Graves' hyperthyroidism and ophthalmopathy. Amplification yielded TCR beta CDR3 regions, with RNA transcripts as the source. When the TCR CDR3 underwent first-round RT-PCR, the HTBI primer set was used. One entry per CDR3 protein, called by TCRdb with MiXCR from the multiplex PCR reads. The sample holds under 600,000 distinct CDR3 sequences, about a sixth seen once. Sequencing input: blood. All receptors derive from a woman aged 40 to 55 with Graves' ophthalmopathy.

This clonotype has just a few counts. The V call is TRBV6-1, the J call TRBJ2-7, with D maybe TRBD1 (5 bases). The CDR3 has 11 residues. Per germline, CDR1 MNHNS and CDR2 SASEGT. The ends were cut back, 6 bases at V and 6 bases at J, with 9 bases in the middle. The CDR3 reads CASRYQGEQYF. CDR3 nucleotides: TGTGCCAGCAGGTACCAGGGCGAGCAGTACTTC.

The chain is built from TRBV6-1 and TRBJ2-3, with 7 nucleotides matching TRBD2. Germline V gene lookup returns CDR1 MNHNS and CDR2 SASEGT. The CDR3 runs to 14 residues. V dropped 7 bases and J dropped 0; count of bases not matched to a gene: 4. CDR3 amino acids: CASKERESTDTQYF. The CDR3 coding sequence is TGTGCCAGCAAAGAGCGGGAAAGCACAGATACGCAGTATTTT.

The rearrangement uses TRBV3-1 and TRBJ2-7; D is perhaps TRBD1 (5 bases). This CDR3 contains 14 residues. Germline assignment: CDR1 LGHDT and CDR2 YNNKEL (reference sequence). V gave up 4 bases and J gave up 1 base, with 11 bases separating them. In nucleotides, the CDR3 is TGTGCCAGCAGCCGCGGACACCGATCCTACGAGCAGTACTTC. Residues: CASSRGHRSYEQYF.

There are many counts of this clonotype. The chain has TRBV30 and TRBJ2-7; a weak D match, TRBD1 (5 bases). Trimming shortened V by 2 bases and J by 5 bases, and 10 bases separated the two germline ends. This CDR3 is 12 amino acids long. The germline gives CDR1 GTSNPN, CDR2 SVGIG (reference sequence). The CDR3 protein is CAWSRQRDEQYF. DNA of the CDR3: TGTGCCTGGAGTCGACAGCGAGACGAGCAGTACTTC.

In DNA, the CDR3 is TGTGCCAGCAGCTTAGCACAGGGGAAGAACACTGAAGCTTTCTTT. This translates into CASSLAQGKNTEAFF. The chain uses TRBV7-9 and TRBJ1-1; 7 bases map to TRBD1. The germline CDR1 and CDR2 sequences are SEHNR and FQNEAQ (reference sequence). The ends lost 0 bases at V and 1 base at J; junction bases unmatched: 2. This CDR3 spans 15 amino acids.

Turning to this clonotype: This may be a read error: a much more frequent sequence differs by one nucleotide. The CDR3 DNA is TGCGCCAGCAACTTGCTGGCAGATACGCAGTATTTT. Translating gives CASNLLADTQYF. The chain recombines TRBV5-1 with TRBJ2-3; D gene unclear. The germline CDR1 and CDR2 sequences are SGHRS and YFSETQ. CDR3 size: 12 residues.

This clonotype has a count of ten or more. The V gene is TRBV7-2, the J gene TRBJ1-2; D unresolved. The germline V and J ends were trimmed by 2 bases and 3 bases, with 7 bases remaining between them. This CDR3 is 13 amino acids long. CDR1 is SGHTA, CDR2 FQGNSA, per germline. The CDR3 region has the DNA TGTGCCAGCAGCTTATGGACGGACTATGGCTACACCTTC. Its translation: CASSLWTDYGYTF.

This clonotype has ten or more counts. The rearrangement joins TRBV28 to TRBJ1-2; D is unresolved. Trimming took off 2 bases at V and 5 bases at J, with 9 bases between the two ends. The CDR3 totals 13 residues. The germline V gene has CDR1 MDHEN and CDR2 SYDVKM. In nucleotides, the CDR3 is TGTGCCAGCAGTTTAAACCTGGGGTATGGCTACACCTTC. Its translation is CASSLNLGYGYTF.

This clonotype was recorded many times. The chain is built from TRBV18 and TRBJ2-2; D remains unclear. CDR3 size: 13 residues. Looked up from germline, CDR1 is KGHSH and CDR2 is LQKENI. V was shortened by 3 bases and J by 7 bases, with 9 bases between the two germline ends. The CDR3 spells CASSPQTYGELFF. The CDR3, as DNA: TGTGCCAGCTCACCGCAGACATACGGGGAGCTGTTTTTT.

The table lists this clonotype with many counts. The V call is TRBV11-2, the J call TRBJ2-2, with D possibly matching TRBD1 (5 bases). V was clipped by 7 bases and J by 3 bases, with 12 bases between them. The CDR3 is 14 residues long. CDR1 is SGHAT and CDR2 is FQNNGV in the germline V gene. The chain's CDR3 is CASIPDRYTGELFF. The CDR3 DNA follows: TGTGCCAGCATCCCCGACAGATACACCGGGGAGCTGTTTTTT.

This chain joins TRBV29-1 and TRBJ2-1; tentative D call: TRBD2 (5 bases). V lost 5 bases and J lost 9, with 14 bases in between. The CDR3 length is 12 residues. Germline values: CDR1 SQVTM, CDR2 ANQGSEA. CDR3: CSVRPPSGEQFF. CDR3 nucleotides: TGCAGCGTTCGCCCGCCCAGCGGTGAGCAGTTCTTC.

This clonotype was seen a few times. The chain has TRBV29-1 and TRBJ2-3; TRBD2 aligns across 8 bases. The ends lost 4 bases at V and 2 bases at J; junction bases unmatched: 8. This CDR3 has 15 amino acids. Germline loops: CDR1 SQVTM, CDR2 ANQGSEA. CDR3 sequence: CSVGLSGTYTDTQYF. The CDR3 DNA reads TGCAGCGTTGGTCTTAGCGGGACTTACACAGATACGCAGTATTTT.

There are many counts of this clonotype. This chain joins TRBV19 and TRBJ1-5; D perhaps matches TRBD1 (6 bases). From germline, CDR1 is LNHDA and CDR2 SQIVND (reference sequence). V lost 7 bases and J lost 0, with 13 bases in between. The CDR3 is 15 amino acids. The CDR3 region has the DNA TGTGCCAGTATCCCACAGGGCCTTAGCAATCAGCCCCAGCATTTT. It translates to CASIPQGLSNQPQHF.

This clonotype occurred many times. The V and J genes are TRBV20-1 and TRBJ1-1; D not certain. Germline values: CDR1 DFQATT, CDR2 SNEGSKA (reference sequence). Trimming removed 5 bases at V and 1 base at J, with 14 bases between. The CDR3 length is 14 residues. The CDR3 DNA reads as TGCAGTGCTGGAACCGGGTTTCGGAACACTGAAGCTTTCTTT. The encoded protein is CSAGTGFRNTEAFF.